Presented here are 21 T cell receptor beta chains from one specimen sequenced in a study of beta chain features in type 1 diabetes. Investigators reverse transcribed all isolated RNA, so they sequenced expressed TCRB transcripts. This table comes from immunoSEQ multiplex PCR, and its TCRdb copy is limited to in-frame clones, with some not included. The table lists roughly 330,000 clones, 9.5% to 12% of them singletons. The sequenced material came from naive CD4+ T cells from blood. These receptors all come from a woman in her 30s in good health.

The chain uses TRBV9 and TRBJ2-2, with TRBD1 matching 12 bases. The germline V gene has CDR1 SGDLS and CDR2 YYNGEE. The V and J ends lost 3 bases and 6 bases, in that order; junction bases with no gene match: 3. CDR3 size: 15 residues. Here the CDR3 reads CASSAGTGGSGELFF. CDR3 DNA: TGTGCCAGCAGCGCCGGGACAGGGGGCTCCGGGGAGCTGTTTTTT.

This clone turned up a few times. This same CDR3 is encoded by further DNA sequences in the sample. The CDR3 sequence: CASSFQYEQYF. The CDR3 DNA follows: TGTGCCAGCAGTTTTCAGTACGAGCAGTACTTC. The chain couples TRBV28 to TRBJ2-7; no reliable D call. The V gene's germline CDR1 is MDHEN and CDR2 SYDVKM. V dropped 3 bases and J dropped 4 bases, with 4 bases sitting between them. The CDR3 is 11 residues long.

This chain connects TRBV16 to TRBJ1-1; D is perhaps TRBD1 (6 bases). The germline V gene encodes CDR1 KGHSY and CDR2 FQNENV. The CDR3 is 14 residues long. Trimming removed 3 bases at V and 11 bases at J, with 19 bases between. CDR3 amino acids: CASSQHRAGVEAFF. The CDR3 bases are TGTGCCAGCAGCCAGCACAGGGCGGGGGTCGAGGCTTTCTTT.

The chain recombines TRBV5-1 with TRBJ2-5; D not resolved. The ends were cut back, 0 bases at V and 2 bases at J, with 8 bases in the middle. The CDR3 is made up of 14 amino acids. The germline CDR1 and CDR2 sequences are SGHRS and YFSETQ. The chain's CDR3 is CASSLASRQETQYF. CDR3 DNA sequence: TGCGCCAGCAGCTTGGCCTCCAGACAAGAGACCCAGTACTTC.

This clone was seen a few times. V gene TRBV5-1 combines with J gene TRBJ2-7; 10 bases match TRBD1. Looked up from germline, CDR1 is SGHRS and CDR2 is YFSETQ. The CDR3 is 15 residues long. The junction had 8 bases not matched to a gene; V was cut back by 3 bases and J by 5 bases. CDR3 sequence: CASSSGGQGYHEQYF. CDR3 bases: TGCGCCAGCAGCTCGGGGGGACAGGGGTATCACGAGCAGTACTTC.

The genes are TRBV7-2 and TRBJ2-1; 10 nucleotides line up with TRBD2. Losses at the gene ends were 5 bases for V and 6 bases for J; bases not matched to a gene: 7. Germline CDR1 SGHTA, CDR2 FQGNSA. The CDR3 contains 15 residues. The chain's CDR3 is CASSLNSGRANEQFF. DNA for the CDR3: TGTGCCAGCAGCCTCAACAGCGGGAGGGCCAATGAGCAGTTCTTC.

The CDR3 DNA reads TGTGCCAGCAGTTGGACTAGCGGGAGAAATGAGCAGTTCTTC. Translating it yields CASSWTSGRNEQFF. V is TRBV7-8 and J is TRBJ2-1, with TRBD2 identical over 13 bases. V lost 6 bases to trimming and J lost 7 bases; unmatched junction nucleotides: 3. This CDR3 has 14 amino acids. The germline V gene encodes CDR1 SGHVS and CDR2 FQNEAQ.

J is TRBJ2-7 and V is TRBV19; D not resolved. V was pared by 7 bases and J by 5 bases, with 9 bases between. CDR1 and CDR2 from the germline V gene are LNHDA and SQIVND (reference sequence). CDR3 size: 11 residues. CDR3 sequence reads: CASTMRDEQYF. The CDR3 DNA reads TGTGCCAGTACTATGCGCGACGAGCAGTACTTC.

This clone appeared a few times. The genes are TRBV7-3 and TRBJ2-2; D is perhaps TRBD1 (5 bases). Germline lookup yields CDR1 SGHTA and CDR2 FQGTGA. The V and J ends lost 0 bases and 4 bases respectively, with 12 bases between them. CDR3 size: 16 residues. The DNA of the CDR3 is TGTGCCAGCAGCTTAACGGCGCAGGGCGGCACCGGGGAGCTGTTTTTT. Encoded protein: CASSLTAQGGTGELFF.

In this sample, this clone turned up a few times. The gene calls are TRBV7-2 and TRBJ2-7; 9 bases fit TRBD1. Per the germline V gene, CDR1 is SGHTA and CDR2 is FQGNSA. CDR3 length: 14 residues. J was trimmed by 4 bases and V by 3 bases; bases with no gene match: 4. The CDR3 loop reads CASSFSDRGYEQYF. The CDR3 DNA is TGTGCCAGCAGCTTTTCGGACAGGGGATACGAGCAGTACTTC.

This rearrangement joins TRBV18 to TRBJ1-5, with 10 bases matching TRBD1. V lost 3 bases to trimming and J lost 5 bases; unmatched junction nucleotides: 7. CDR3 length equals 16 residues. The germline gives CDR1 KGHSH, CDR2 LQKENI. The CDR3, as DNA: TGTGCCAGCTCACCCTCCGAGACAGGGGGCGATCAGCCCCAGCATTTT. Protein: CASSPSETGGDQPQHF.

V gene TRBV18 combines with J gene TRBJ1-4; D might be TRBD1 (5 bases). The germline gives CDR1 KGHSH, CDR2 LQKENI. V lost 1 base and J 8 bases, leaving 14 bases between the germline ends. The CDR3 is made up of 15 amino acids. For the CDR3, the DNA is TGTGCCAGCTCACCACTTCCGGGGGGAGACGAAAAACTGTTTTTT. It yields the protein CASSPLPGGDEKLFF.

This clone was seen a few times. CDR3 amino acids: CAIRAGLSSYEQYF. In DNA, the CDR3 is TGTGCCATCAGGGCGGGTCTTAGCTCCTACGAGCAGTACTTC. This chain connects TRBV10-3 to TRBJ2-7; a weak D match, TRBD2 (5 bases). Per germline, CDR1 ENHRY and CDR2 SYGVKD. The CDR3 spans 14 residues. Trimming stripped 6 bases from V and 0 bases from J, with 12 bases between.

The V and J genes are TRBV7-2 and TRBJ2-5, with 7 bases lining up with TRBD1. The V gene end was trimmed by 3 bases and the J gene end by 2 bases; junction bases not matched to a gene: 3. There are 14 residues in the CDR3. Germline CDR1 is SGHTA and CDR2 is FQGNSA. The DNA for the CDR3 is TGTGCCAGCAGCTTTTGGACAGGACAAGAGACCCAGTACTTC. As protein: CASSFWTGQETQYF.

V gene TRBV15 combines with J gene TRBJ1-4; tentatively, D is TRBD1 (5 bases). Germline-derived CDR1 and CDR2 are LNHNV and YYDKDF (reference sequence). There are 16 residues in the CDR3. V was trimmed by 2 bases and J by 7 bases, leaving 17 bases between them. The CDR3 nucleotides read TGTGCCACCAGCAGAACGGACGTGGTGGGGGGTGAAAAACTGTTTTTT. This gives the protein CATSRTDVVGGEKLFF.

The chain recombines TRBV7-9 with TRBJ2-1; 7 bases map to TRBD2. Germline trimming cut 3 bases from V and 8 bases from J; bases unmatched to any gene: 4. Germline V gene lookup returns CDR1 SEHNR and CDR2 FQNEAQ (reference sequence). The CDR3 consists of 13 residues. CDR3 sequence (DNA): TGTGCCAGCAGCTTTTCGCGGGAGTATGAGCAGTTCTTC. Translating it yields CASSFSREYEQFF. Supplemented by reference TRBV7-9 and TRBJ2-1, the full variable domain reads DTGVSQNPRHKITKRGQNVTFRCDPISEHNRLYWYRQTLGQGPEFLTYFQNEAQLEKSRLLSDRFSAERPKGSFSTLEIQRTEQGDSAMYLCASSFSREYEQFFGPGTRLTVL.

This chain joins TRBV29-1 and TRBJ2-2; D perhaps matches TRBD1 (7 bases). Germline V gives CDR1 SQVTM, CDR2 ANQGSEA. This CDR3 spans 14 amino acids. V was trimmed by 6 bases and J by 5 bases, leaving 16 bases between them. Here the CDR3 reads CSVQEGARTGELFF. The CDR3 nucleotides are TGCAGCGTCCAGGAGGGGGCGAGAACCGGGGAGCTGTTTTTT.

The table lists this clone with a few counts. The chain combines TRBV28 with TRBJ2-5, with 10 nucleotides matching TRBD1. V shed 6 bases, J shed 5 bases, and the junction held 9 bases outside the gene matches. The CDR3 has 15 residues. CDR1 is MDHEN and CDR2 is SYDVKM in the germline V gene. The CDR3 is CASRQTGGVGETQYF. The CDR3 nucleotides are TGTGCCAGCAGACAGACAGGGGGCGTTGGGGAGACCCAGTACTTC.

The CDR3 is CASSALYGYTF. CDR3 sequence (DNA): TGTGCCAGCAGTGCCCTTTATGGCTACACCTTC. The J gene is TRBJ1-2, the V gene TRBV6-1; D uncertain. V lost 4 bases to trimming and J lost 5 bases, with 5 bases between them. Germline CDR1 reads MNHNS; CDR2 reads SASEGT. The CDR3 contains 11 residues.

This sequence joins TRBV7-3 and TRBJ2-1; 14 bases align to TRBD2. Germline trimming cut 4 bases from V and 7 bases from J; bases unmatched to any gene: 9. The germline V gene encodes CDR1 SGHTA and CDR2 FQGTGA. This CDR3 is built from 17 residues. CDR3 sequence reads: CASSSNRLAGGFNEQFF. The CDR3 DNA follows: TGTGCCAGCAGCTCAAATAGACTAGCGGGAGGGTTTAATGAGCAGTTCTTC.

This clone has more than one count but fewer than ten. V gene TRBV28 combines with J gene TRBJ2-3; TRBD2 matches at 10 bases. Germline assignment: CDR1 MDHEN and CDR2 SYDVKM. The CDR3 extends over 16 amino acids. The V and J ends lost 4 bases and 1 base, in that order; junction bases with no gene match: 5. In DNA, the CDR3 is TGTGCCAGCAGTTCCCCCGGGACTAGCGGCACAGATACGCAGTATTTT. Its protein is CASSSPGTSGTDTQYF.